This TCR beta chain was recorded in a study of T cells in Graves' hyperthyroidism and ophthalmopathy (dated by TCRdb to the late 2010s). About the full investigation: Peripheral blood was sampled at the time of initial diagnosis, prior to any treatment. To identify TCR V-J signatures that set the groups apart, the researchers used a discovery cohort of 90 to 100 patients, made up of 40 to 45 with Graves' ophthalmopathy and some 60 with stable Graves' hyperthyroidism. An independent validation cohort of under 20 hyperthyroidism patients and approximately 16 patients who later progressed to ophthalmopathy tested prospective prediction of ophthalmopathy. The roughly 90 discovery patients were divided at random into training and test sets in a 7:3 ratio. In roughly six Graves' hyperthyroidism patients, the study also compared T-cell repertoires from thyroid tissue with T-cell repertoires from blood. After blood sampling, hyperthyroidism patients were treated with methimazole at a starting dose of 30 mg daily, and ophthalmopathy patients were treated with high-dose intravenous methylprednisolone. According to the paper, TCR Vbeta CDR3 sequencing was carried out on 135 peripheral blood samples, which came from fewer than 50 ophthalmopathy, around 75 hyperthyroidism and roughly 17 progressor patients. Study-wide conclusions, independent of this receptor: No statistical method was used to fix the sample size in advance, and group allocation was not hidden from the investigators. In cross-validation, a model built on a 13 V-J signature told ophthalmopathy apart from stable hyperthyroidism with just under 90% sensitivity and about 81% specificity, and in testing the same model reached 80%/75%. During validation, the model predicted progression to ophthalmopathy a median of about 6.5 months ahead of onset, with around 65% sensitivity and around 73% specificity. Most expanded thyroid clonotypes (frequency above 0.001) were also found in blood, which suggests that blood repertoires may mirror thyroid immune responses.

Hyperthyroidism patients were newly diagnosed, with disease duration under 2 months, and aged 18 to 65 years. Exclusion was applied to patients with uncontrolled infections, other autoimmune diseases, pregnancy or lactation. Diagnoses relied on clinical symptoms, serum thyroxine and TRAb, thyroid ultrasound and orbital computed tomography. Blood from progressor patients was drawn when they were first diagnosed with hyperthyroidism, before any ophthalmopathy symptoms appeared. PBMCs were isolated from approximately 10 ml of fresh peripheral blood by Ficoll-Paque density gradient centrifugation. Progressor patients were initially diagnosed with Graves' hyperthyroidism and developed ophthalmopathy during follow-up. Total RNA was extracted using Trizol reagent, and RNA quality was assessed on an Agilent 2100 Bioanalyzer. TCR beta CDR3 regions were amplified from RNA transcripts. For the first round of RT-PCR on the TCR CDR3, the HTBI primer set was used together with the Qiagen OneStep RT-PCR kit. Libraries were constructed in a second round of multiplex PCR, after which size selection and purification were carried out. The libraries were sequenced on an Illumina HiSeq2000 using paired-end 100 bp reads. The original pipeline was this. Raw data were processed with SOAPnuke, discarding reads with adapters, uncalled bases, mean Phred below 15, or no exact constant-primer or identifier match. COPE v1.2.5 was used to merge high-quality paired reads, and clonotypes were defined as unique nucleotide sequences. MiTCR v1.1 was used to align clonotypes to the IMGT TRBV, TRBD and TRBJ reference segments. The analysis included only V-J combinations with a frequency above 0.0001, which together covered more than 99% of the repertoires. A TCS score was defined as the ratio of F50 (clonal expansion) to E x V (chaos), with BLOSUM62-based TCRdist applied between CDR3 peptides within each V-J. Welch's t-statistics and random forest reduced 500 to 550 V-J features to fewer than 15, which were used in a naive Bayes classifier (R e1071). The similarity between thyroid and blood repertoires was quantified using the Morisita-Horn index. Using fastp at Q25 and MiXCR, TCRdb reprocessed the public reads and kept productive beta chains. Under each unique CDR3 protein, matching rows form one entry showing the most common genes and DNA. These V and J calls derive from TCRdb rather than the authors' analysis. This sample comprises approximately 24,000 distinct CDR3 sequences, roughly 49% of them detected only once. The ten largest clones capture 25% of the sample.

CDR3 length: 14 amino acids, cysteine to phenylalanine. Of the read, only the CDR3 DNA is kept; its 42 bases are in frame from base 1. The V end gives up 3 bases and the J end 7 bases, leaving 6 bases in the junction not matched to a gene. The germline V gene specifies MNHNS as CDR1 and SASEGT as CDR2. In its sample, this clonotype was seen many times. The specificity of this receptor is unknown. No much larger clone exists at a distance of one base, and base qualities are not known. Sequenced sample: blood. The chain was built from TRBV6-1 and TRBJ2-1, and TRBD2 aligns with 7 junction nucleotides. The receptor's source is a woman aged 40 to 49 with Graves' hyperthyroidism that later progressed to Graves' ophthalmopathy. The sequenced DNA: TGTGCCAGCAGTGAGGGAGGGAACCCGAATGAGCAGTTCTTC. This translates into CASSEGGNPNEQFF.